What follows are 14 T cell receptor beta chains derived from one specimen sequenced in a study of T cell responses to AZD1222 COVID-19 vaccine. The protocol was immunoSEQ multiplex PCR, while the TCRdb copy is restricted to in-frame clones and leaves out a portion. The top ten clones hold 3.8% of a sample with 140,000 to 150,000 clones, about 90% of them seen once. Sample: peripheral blood, taken 28 days after the second AZD1222 dose. The receptors come from an adult who received the AZD1222 COVID-19 vaccine.

The chain is built from TRBV7-2 and TRBJ1-1; D ambiguous. Germline values: CDR1 SGHTA, CDR2 FQGNSA. The CDR3 contains 14 residues. V lost 1 base and J 10 bases, leaving 16 bases between the germline ends. The CDR3 DNA sequence: TGTGCCAGCAGCTTAGGGTTCGGTCGGCCGGGAGCTTTCTTT. Protein sequence: CASSLGFGRPGAFF.

This clone appeared once. The chain recombines TRBV12-3 or TRBV12-4 with TRBJ2-1; D gene unclear. V lost 3 bases to trimming and J lost 7 bases, with 7 bases between them. CDR3 size: 12 residues. DNA of the CDR3: TGTGCCAGCAGTTTCCCCCGGAATGAGCAGTTCTTC. As protein: CASSFPRNEQFF.

The chain employs TRBV6-6 and TRBJ2-5; 9 bases are a match to TRBD2. Unmatched junction bases numbered 4, after V lost 5 bases and J lost 3 bases. The CDR3 has 14 residues. From germline, CDR1 is MNHNY and CDR2 SVGAGI (reference sequence). CDR3 residues: CASSRRLAEETQYF. CDR3 bases: TGTGCCAGCAGTCGCCGACTAGCGGAAGAGACCCAGTACTTC.

The chain recombines TRBV29-1 with TRBJ2-7, with D perhaps given as TRBD1 or TRBD2 (6 bases each). Trimming removed 2 bases at V and 5 bases at J, with 13 bases between. The CDR3 has 13 residues. CDR1 SQVTM and CDR2 ANQGSEA come from the germline V gene. The CDR3 nucleotides are TGCAGCGTTGAAACCGGGGGCTACGACGAGCAGTACTTC. Translation: CSVETGGYDEQYF.

This chain joins TRBV15 and TRBJ2-1, with a possible D match to TRBD2 (6 bases). CDR1 is LNHNV and CDR2 is YYDKDF in the germline V gene (reference sequence). Between the trimmed V and J ends, which lost 1 base and 8 bases, there was a span of 9 bases. The CDR3 spans 13 residues. CDR3 loop: CATSRAGGYEQFF. DNA of the CDR3: TGTGCCACCAGCAGAGCTGGGGGGTATGAGCAGTTCTTC.

V gene TRBV5-1 combines with J gene TRBJ1-4; 7 bases line up with TRBD1. The CDR3 is 15 residues long. V lost 4 bases and J lost 8; bases outside the gene matches: 11. In germline, CDR1 is SGHRS, CDR2 YFSETQ. CDR3 region: CASSARQGPQEKLFF. The CDR3, as DNA: TGCGCCAGCAGCGCCCGACAGGGTCCGCAGGAAAAACTGTTTTTT.

The chain is built from TRBV15 and TRBJ2-3, with 9 bases identical to TRBD1. Germline-derived CDR1 and CDR2 are LNHNV and YYDKDF (reference sequence). This CDR3 comprises 14 residues. The ends lost 9 bases at V and 5 bases at J; junction bases unmatched: 9. CDR3 region: CATKQGARGDTQYF. CDR3 bases: TGTGCCACAAAACAGGGGGCGCGGGGAGATACGCAGTATTTT.

The V and J genes are TRBV30 and TRBJ1-5, with unresolved D. This CDR3 contains 13 residues. CDR1 GTSNPN and CDR2 SVGIG come from the germline V gene (reference sequence). With 3 bases removed from V and 9 bases from J, the gap between germline ends came to 15 bases. The CDR3 bases are TGTGCCTGGAGGACTACCCTAGGAGGGCCCCAGCATTTT. Its protein is CAWRTTLGGPQHF.

The chain employs TRBV19 and TRBJ2-1; no definite D call. CDR3 length equals 13 residues. Trimming cost V 5 bases and J 8 bases, with 13 bases left between them. Germline values: CDR1 LNHDA, CDR2 SQIVND (reference sequence). The DNA of the CDR3 is TGTGCCAGTAGTGGGCCCAGAATGGATGAGCAGTTCTTC. Translated, it gives CASSGPRMDEQFF.

The chain couples TRBV10-3 to TRBJ2-7, with 8 bases fitting TRBD1. Germline trimming cut 2 bases from V and 7 bases from J; bases unmatched to any gene: 10. The CDR3 sequence is 15 residues long. Per germline, CDR1 ENHRY and CDR2 SYGVKD. The CDR3 DNA reads as TGTGCCATCAGTGAGAGTGGCAGGGGGCTGGGGGAGCAGTACTTC. Its translation: CAISESGRGLGEQYF.

The rearrangement uses TRBV5-4 and TRBJ1-6; D is possibly TRBD1 (5 bases). Germline lookup yields CDR1 SGHNT and CDR2 YYREEE (reference sequence). With 0 bases removed from V and 9 bases from J, the gap between germline ends came to 13 bases. CDR3 length: 15 amino acids. The CDR3 bases are TGTGCCAGCAGCTTGGCGCGGGGTGGGGGTTCACCCCTCCACTTT. Protein product: CASSLARGGGSPLHF.

The rearrangement uses TRBV5-4 and TRBJ1-5; no definite D call. V lost 4 bases to trimming and J lost 2 bases, with 7 bases between them. Germline V gene lookup returns CDR1 SGHNT and CDR2 YYREEE (reference sequence). The CDR3 covers 13 residues. The CDR3 DNA reads as TGTGCCAGCAGCGTGGCGGGCAATCAGCCCCAGCATTTT. Encoded protein: CASSVAGNQPQHF.

CDR3 DNA: TGTGCCAGCAGCTTAGACAGGGCTGTCGGAGAGACCCAGTACTTC. It specifies CASSLDRAVGETQYF. V is TRBV7-7 and J is TRBJ2-5; TRBD1 is a possible D gene (6 bases). Germline V gene data show CDR1 as SSHAT and CDR2 as FNYEAQ (reference sequence). The CDR3 has 15 amino acids. Trimming shortened V by 1 base and J by 4 bases, and 13 bases separated the two germline ends.

In its sample, this clone ranks as medium-sized. The sample contains more than one DNA sequence encoding this CDR3. J is TRBJ2-1 and V is TRBV6-4; TRBD2 matches 11 bases. Germline V gene lookup returns CDR1 MRHNA and CDR2 SNTAGT. Unmatched junction bases numbered 0, after V lost 2 bases and J lost 6 bases. The CDR3 loop spans 14 amino acids. This CDR3 reads CASSDGTSGNEQFF. DNA of the CDR3: TGTGCCAGCAGTGACGGGACTAGCGGCAATGAGCAGTTCTTC.